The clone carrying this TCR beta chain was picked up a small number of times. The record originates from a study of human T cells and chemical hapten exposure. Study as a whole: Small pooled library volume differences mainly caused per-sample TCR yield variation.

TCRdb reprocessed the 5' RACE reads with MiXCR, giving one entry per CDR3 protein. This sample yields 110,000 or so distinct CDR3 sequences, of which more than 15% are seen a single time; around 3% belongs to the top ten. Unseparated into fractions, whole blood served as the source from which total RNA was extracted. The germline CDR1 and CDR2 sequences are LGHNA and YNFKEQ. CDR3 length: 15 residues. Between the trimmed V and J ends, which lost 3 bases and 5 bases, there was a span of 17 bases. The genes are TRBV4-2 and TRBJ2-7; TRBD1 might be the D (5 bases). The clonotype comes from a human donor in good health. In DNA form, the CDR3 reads TGTGCCAGCAGCCACTTGAATCAGGGAAGTGACGAGCAGTACTTC. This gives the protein CASSHLNQGSDEQYF.